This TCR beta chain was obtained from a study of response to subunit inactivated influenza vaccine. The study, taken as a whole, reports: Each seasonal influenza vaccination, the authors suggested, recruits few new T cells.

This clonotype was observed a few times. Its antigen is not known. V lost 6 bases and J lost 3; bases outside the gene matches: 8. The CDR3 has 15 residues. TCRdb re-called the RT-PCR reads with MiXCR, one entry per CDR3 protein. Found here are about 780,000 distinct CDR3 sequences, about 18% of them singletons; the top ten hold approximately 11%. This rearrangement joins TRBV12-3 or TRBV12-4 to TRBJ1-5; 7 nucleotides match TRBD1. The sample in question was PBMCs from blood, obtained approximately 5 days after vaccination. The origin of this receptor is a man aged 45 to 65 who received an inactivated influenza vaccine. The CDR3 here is CASRKTGKDNQPQHF. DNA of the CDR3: TGTGCCAGCAGAAAGACAGGGAAGGACAATCAGCCCCAGCATTTT.